What follows are 10 T cell receptor beta chains derived from one specimen sequenced in a study of technical replicates of blood from a handful of donors. Only in-frame clones appear in the TCRdb table, and some are missing; sequencing was by immunoSEQ multiplex PCR. The profile shows under 100,000 clones, roughly 93% of them singletons. Material: T cells isolated from PBMCs. The receptors originated from a human donor in good health.

V is TRBV5-1 and J is TRBJ2-1; 15 positions agree with TRBD2. V was pared by 5 bases and J by 4 bases, with 7 bases of the junction left unmatched. The CDR3 covers 17 residues. Germline V gives CDR1 SGHRS, CDR2 YFSETQ. The CDR3 coding sequence is TGCGCCAGCAGGATAGGACTAGCGGGGGGGATTTACAATGAGCAGTTCTTC. Its protein product is CASRIGLAGGIYNEQFF.

The chain uses TRBV7-6 and TRBJ2-2; 9 nucleotides match TRBD2. The germline CDR1 and CDR2 sequences are SGHVS and FNYEAQ. V shed 1 base, J shed 8 bases, and the junction held 11 bases outside the gene matches. This CDR3 is 17 amino acids long. CDR3 bases: TGTGCCAGCAGCTTAGAGACTAGCGGAGACTTAATGGGGGAGCTGTTTTTT. Residues: CASSLETSGDLMGELFF.

The chain couples TRBV6-4 to TRBJ2-1; 11 nucleotides align to TRBD1. Germline CDR1 MRHNA, CDR2 SNTAGT. Trimming removed 2 bases from V and 6 bases from J; junction bases left unmatched: 0. The CDR3 consists of 14 residues. Here the CDR3 reads CASSDGTGGNEQFF. The DNA for the CDR3 is TGTGCCAGCAGTGACGGGACAGGGGGCAATGAGCAGTTCTTC.

The rearrangement joins TRBV5-6 to TRBJ2-1; tentative D call: TRBD2 (6 bases). CDR3 length equals 13 residues. Looked up from germline, CDR1 is SGHDT and CDR2 is YYEEEE. V gave up 2 bases and J gave up 10 bases, with 13 bases separating them. The CDR3 sequence is CASSFHGGREQFF. CDR3 coding DNA: TGTGCCAGCAGCTTTCACGGAGGGAGGGAGCAGTTCTTC. Supplemented by reference TRBV5-6 and TRBJ2-1, the full variable domain reads DAGVTQSPTHLIKTRGQQVTLRCSPKSGHDTVSWYQQALGQGPQFIFQYYEEEERQRGNFPDRFSGHQFPNYSSELNVNALLLGDSALYLCASSFHGGREQFFGPGTRLTVL.

This chain connects TRBV7-9 to TRBJ1-4; unclear D gene. This CDR3 has 15 residues. Germline V lookup: CDR1 SEHNR, CDR2 FQNEAQ (reference sequence). Between the trimmed V and J ends, which lost 5 bases and 8 bases, there was a span of 18 bases. This CDR3 reads CASSSRREGYEKLFF. CDR3 nucleotide sequence: TGTGCCAGCAGCAGCCGCCGGGAAGGTTACGAAAAACTGTTTTTT.

V usage is TRBV6-4 and J usage is TRBJ2-1, with 10 positions matching TRBD2. The J segment lost 6 bases and the V segment lost 0 bases, leaving 2 bases of the junction unmatched. The germline CDR1 and CDR2 sequences are MRHNA and SNTAGT. This CDR3 spans 15 amino acids. The CDR3 loop is CASSDSSGGANEQFF. The DNA for the CDR3 is TGTGCCAGCAGTGACTCGAGCGGGGGGGCCAATGAGCAGTTCTTC.

The J gene is TRBJ1-1, the V gene TRBV28; 7 bases agree with TRBD1. Germline values: CDR1 MDHEN, CDR2 SYDVKM. The V gene end was trimmed by 6 bases and the J gene end by 3 bases; junction bases not matched to a gene: 10. The CDR3 length is 15 residues. CDR3 bases: TGTGCCAGCAGCTCGGACAGGTGGGAGGACACTGAAGCTTTCTTT. Residues: CASSSDRWEDTEAFF.

This clone was observed once. The chain is built from TRBV9 and TRBJ2-7; the D gene is possibly TRBD2 (6 bases). Trimming took 4 bases from V and 5 from J, leaving 16 bases between them. The CDR3 sequence is 14 residues long. Germline values: CDR1 SGDLS, CDR2 YYNGEE. CDR3 nucleotides: TGTGCCAGCAGCTCCCCCGGGGGTATGAACGAGCAGTACTTC. This encodes CASSSPGGMNEQYF.

The V call is TRBV11-1, the J call TRBJ2-3; no firm D call. The CDR3 sequence is 11 residues long. Trimming cost V 6 bases and J 10 bases, with 11 bases left between them. The germline CDR1 and CDR2 sequences are SGHAT and FQDESV (reference sequence). The CDR3 sequence: CASRIEESQYF. Written as DNA, the CDR3 is TGTGCCAGCAGAATTGAAGAGTCGCAGTATTTT.

The chain joins TRBV4-1 to TRBJ2-1; tentative D call: TRBD2 (7 bases). The V end lost 4 bases, the J end lost 2 bases, and 12 bases lay between the germline ends. Germline-derived CDR1 and CDR2 are MGHRA and YSYEKL. The CDR3 sequence is 15 residues long. This chain's CDR3 is CASSPRGATYNEQFF. In DNA form, the CDR3 reads TGCGCCAGCAGCCCTCGGGGGGCTACCTACAATGAGCAGTTCTTC.